This TCR beta chain is drawn from a study of control samples from healthy donors and cancer patients. Clones were read by immunoSEQ multiplex PCR, and TCRdb kept only the in-frame ones, dropping some. Of 70,000 to 90,000 clones in the sample, around nine tenths were seen once. Germline V CDR1 and CDR2: GTSNPN, SVGIG (reference sequence). V was trimmed by 2 bases and J by 4 bases, leaving 8 bases between them. The CDR3 sequence is 12 residues long. Input material: PBMCs. The receptor was derived from a woman aged 60-75 years with head and neck cancer. The chain recombines TRBV30 with TRBJ1-2, with TRBD1 as a possible D gene (5 bases). As DNA, the CDR3 is TGTGCCTGGAGTACGACAGCCTATGGCTACACCTTC. Amino acid sequence: CAWSTTAYGYTF. Drawing the rest from reference TRBV30 and TRBJ1-2, the complete variable domain is SQTIHQWPATLVQPVGSPLSLECTVEGTSNPNLYWYRQAAGRGLQLLFYSVGIGQISSEVPQNLSASRPQDRQFILSSKKLLLSDSGFYLCAWSTTAYGYTFGSGTRLTVV.